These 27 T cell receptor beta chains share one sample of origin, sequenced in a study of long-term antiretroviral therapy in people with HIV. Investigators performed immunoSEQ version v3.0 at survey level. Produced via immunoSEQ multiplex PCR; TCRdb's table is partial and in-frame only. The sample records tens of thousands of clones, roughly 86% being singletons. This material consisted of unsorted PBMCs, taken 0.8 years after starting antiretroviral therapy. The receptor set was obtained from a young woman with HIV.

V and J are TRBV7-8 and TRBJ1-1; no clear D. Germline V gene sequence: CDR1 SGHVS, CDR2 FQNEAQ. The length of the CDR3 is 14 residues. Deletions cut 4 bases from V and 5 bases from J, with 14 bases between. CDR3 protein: CASSSQLVRTEAFF. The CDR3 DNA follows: TGTGCCAGCAGCTCCCAATTAGTTCGGACTGAAGCTTTCTTT. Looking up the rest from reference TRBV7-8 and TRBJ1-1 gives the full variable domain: GAGVSQSPRYKVAKRGQDVALRCDPISGHVSLFWYQQALGQGPEFLTYFQNEAQLDKSGLPSDRFFAERPEGSVSTLKIQRTQQEDSAVYLCASSSQLVRTEAFFGQGTRLTVV.

The chain's CDR3 is CASSPEGYYGYTF. Written as DNA, the CDR3 is TGTGCCAGCTCACCTGAGGGGTACTATGGCTACACCTTC. V gene TRBV18 combines with J gene TRBJ1-2; D possibly corresponds to TRBD1 (5 bases). V lost 3 bases and J lost 3, with 8 bases in between. This CDR3 spans 13 amino acids. CDR1 is KGHSH, CDR2 LQKENI, per germline.

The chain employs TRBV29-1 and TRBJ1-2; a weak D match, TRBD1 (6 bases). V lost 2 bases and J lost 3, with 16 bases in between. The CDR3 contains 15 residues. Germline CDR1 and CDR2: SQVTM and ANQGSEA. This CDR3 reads CSVEKNRDTYYGYTF. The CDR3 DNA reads TGCAGCGTTGAAAAGAACCGGGACACTTACTATGGCTACACCTTC.

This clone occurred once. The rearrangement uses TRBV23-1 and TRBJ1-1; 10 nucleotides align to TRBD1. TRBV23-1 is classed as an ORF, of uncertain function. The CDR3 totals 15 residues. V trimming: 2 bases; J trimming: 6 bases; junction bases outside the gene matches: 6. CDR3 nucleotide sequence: TGCGCCAGCAGTCAAATTTGGGACAGGGGATCTGAAGCTTTCTTT. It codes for CASSQIWDRGSEAFF.

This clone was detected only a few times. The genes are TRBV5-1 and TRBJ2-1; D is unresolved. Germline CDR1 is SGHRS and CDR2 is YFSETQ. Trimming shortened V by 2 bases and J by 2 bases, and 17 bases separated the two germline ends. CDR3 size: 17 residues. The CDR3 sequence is CASSLDGPISTYNEQFF. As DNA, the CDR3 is TGCGCCAGCAGCTTAGATGGACCTATATCTACCTACAATGAGCAGTTCTTC.

CDR3 in DNA: TGCGCCAGCAGCCACCCCCCTTCGGGCAATGAGCAGTTCTTC. As protein: CASSHPPSGNEQFF. V gene TRBV4-1 combines with J gene TRBJ2-1; D gene ambiguous. V was clipped by 3 bases and J by 6 bases, with 12 bases between them. This CDR3 spans 14 amino acids. The germline V gene encodes CDR1 MGHRA and CDR2 YSYEKL.

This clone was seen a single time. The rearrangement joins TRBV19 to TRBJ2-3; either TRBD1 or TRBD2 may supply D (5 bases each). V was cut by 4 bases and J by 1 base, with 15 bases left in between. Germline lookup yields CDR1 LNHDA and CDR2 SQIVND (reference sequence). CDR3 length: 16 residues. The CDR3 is CASSNPPGSGTDTQYF. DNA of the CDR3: TGTGCCAGTAGTAACCCACCAGGGAGTGGCACAGATACGCAGTATTTT.

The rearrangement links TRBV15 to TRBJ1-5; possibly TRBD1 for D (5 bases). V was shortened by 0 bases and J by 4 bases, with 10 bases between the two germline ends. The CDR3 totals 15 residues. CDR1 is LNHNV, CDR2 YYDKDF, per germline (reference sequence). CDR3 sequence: CATSRDGTGNQPQHF. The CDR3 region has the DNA TGTGCCACCAGCAGAGACGGGACGGGTAATCAGCCCCAGCATTTT.

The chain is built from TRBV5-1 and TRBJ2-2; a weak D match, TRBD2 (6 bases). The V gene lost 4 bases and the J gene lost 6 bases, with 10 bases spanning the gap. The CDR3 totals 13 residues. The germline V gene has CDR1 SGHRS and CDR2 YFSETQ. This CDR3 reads CASSGDLAGELFF. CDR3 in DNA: TGCGCCAGCAGCGGGGACTTGGCCGGGGAGCTGTTTTTT.

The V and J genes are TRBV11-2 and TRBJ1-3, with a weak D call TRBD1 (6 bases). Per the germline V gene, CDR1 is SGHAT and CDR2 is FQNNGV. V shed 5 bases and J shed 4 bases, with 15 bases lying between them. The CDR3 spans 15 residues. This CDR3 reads CASSPQTGIGNTIYF. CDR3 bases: TGTGCCAGCAGCCCGCAGACAGGAATCGGAAACACCATATATTTT.

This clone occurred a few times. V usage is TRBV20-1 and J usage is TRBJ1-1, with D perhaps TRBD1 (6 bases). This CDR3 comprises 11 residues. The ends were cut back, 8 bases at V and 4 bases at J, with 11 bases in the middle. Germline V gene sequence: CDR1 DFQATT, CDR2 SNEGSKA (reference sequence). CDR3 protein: CSTQGPTEAFF. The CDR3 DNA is TGCAGTACCCAGGGGCCCACTGAAGCTTTCTTT.

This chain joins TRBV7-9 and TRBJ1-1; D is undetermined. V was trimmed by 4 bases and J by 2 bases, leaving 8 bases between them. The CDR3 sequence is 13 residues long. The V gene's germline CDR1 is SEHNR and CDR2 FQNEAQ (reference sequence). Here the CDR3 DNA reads TGTGCCAGCAGCTCCGAGGGAAACACTGAAGCTTTCTTT. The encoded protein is CASSSEGNTEAFF. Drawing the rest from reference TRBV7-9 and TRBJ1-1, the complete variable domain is DTGVSQNPRHKITKRGQNVTFRCDPISEHNRLYWYRQTLGQGPEFLTYFQNEAQLEKSRLLSDRFSAERPKGSFSTLEIQRTEQGDSAMYLCASSSEGNTEAFFGQGTRLTVV.

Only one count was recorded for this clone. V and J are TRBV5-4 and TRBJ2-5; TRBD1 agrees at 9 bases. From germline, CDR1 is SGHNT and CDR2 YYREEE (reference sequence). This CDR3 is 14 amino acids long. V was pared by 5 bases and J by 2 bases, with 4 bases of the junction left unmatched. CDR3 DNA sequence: TGTGCCAGCAGGCTGGACAGGGGACAAGAGACCCAGTACTTC. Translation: CASRLDRGQETQYF.

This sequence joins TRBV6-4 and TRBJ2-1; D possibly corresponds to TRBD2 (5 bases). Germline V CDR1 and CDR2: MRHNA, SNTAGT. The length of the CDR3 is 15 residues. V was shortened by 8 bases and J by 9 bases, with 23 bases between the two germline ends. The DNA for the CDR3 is TGTGCCAGCTCCACCGTGGCGGGCCTCTCGGGTGAGCAGTTCTTC. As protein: CASSTVAGLSGEQFF.

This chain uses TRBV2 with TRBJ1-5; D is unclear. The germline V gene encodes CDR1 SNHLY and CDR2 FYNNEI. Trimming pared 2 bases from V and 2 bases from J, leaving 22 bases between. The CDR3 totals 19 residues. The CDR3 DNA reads TGTGCCAGCAGTGAACAGGCCCGAGGTCCCGAATCAGGCAATCAGCCCCAGCATTTT. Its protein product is CASSEQARGPESGNQPQHF.

CDR3 bases: TGTGCCAGCAGCAGGTCCGGGACACCGGATCCGGAGACCCAGTACTTC. This sequence encodes CASSRSGTPDPETQYF. V usage is TRBV5-5 and J usage is TRBJ2-5; D is perhaps TRBD1 (6 bases). Trimming cost V 4 bases and J 5 bases, with 21 bases left between them. The germline gives CDR1 SGHKS, CDR2 YYEKEE (reference sequence). This CDR3 is built from 16 residues.

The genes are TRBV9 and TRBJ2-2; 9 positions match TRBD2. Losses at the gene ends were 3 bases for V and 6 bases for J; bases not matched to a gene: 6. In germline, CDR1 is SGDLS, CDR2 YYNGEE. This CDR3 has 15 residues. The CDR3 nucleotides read TGTGCCAGCAGCGAGGGGACTAGCAAAGCCGGGGAGCTGTTTTTT. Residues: CASSEGTSKAGELFF.

CDR3 protein: CASSLTGVVGNTIYF. The CDR3 DNA reads TGCGCCAGCAGCTTAACAGGGGTAGTTGGAAACACCATATATTTT. The gene calls are TRBV5-1 and TRBJ1-3; the match to TRBD1 covers 7 bases. V lost 2 bases to trimming and J lost 3 bases; unmatched junction nucleotides: 5. This CDR3 comprises 15 residues. Per the germline V gene, CDR1 is SGHRS and CDR2 is YFSETQ.

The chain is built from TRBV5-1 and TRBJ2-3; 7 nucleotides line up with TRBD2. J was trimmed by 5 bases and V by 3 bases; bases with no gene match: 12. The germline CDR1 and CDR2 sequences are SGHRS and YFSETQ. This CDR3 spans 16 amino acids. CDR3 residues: CASSSPLGGGEDTQYF. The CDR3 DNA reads TGCGCCAGCAGCTCCCCTTTGGGCGGGGGTGAAGATACGCAGTATTTT.

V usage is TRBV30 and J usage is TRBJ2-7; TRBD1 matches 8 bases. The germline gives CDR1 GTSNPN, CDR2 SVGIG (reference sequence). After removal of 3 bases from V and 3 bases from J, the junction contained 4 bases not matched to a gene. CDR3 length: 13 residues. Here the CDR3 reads CAWRDRDLYEQYV. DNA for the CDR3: TGTGCCTGGAGGGACAGGGACCTCTACGAGCAGTACGTC.

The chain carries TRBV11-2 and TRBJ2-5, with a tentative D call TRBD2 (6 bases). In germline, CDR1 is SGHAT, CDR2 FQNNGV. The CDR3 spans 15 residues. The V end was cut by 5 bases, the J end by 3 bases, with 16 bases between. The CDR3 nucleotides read TGTGCCAGCAGCGCCCCCTGGGCTAGCGAAGAGACCCAGTACTTC. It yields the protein CASSAPWASEETQYF.

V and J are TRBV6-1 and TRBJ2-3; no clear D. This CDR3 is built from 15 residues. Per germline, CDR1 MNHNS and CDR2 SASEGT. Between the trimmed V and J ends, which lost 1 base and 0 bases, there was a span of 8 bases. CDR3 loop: CASSEGAGSTDTQYF. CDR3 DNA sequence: TGTGCCAGCAGTGAAGGGGCAGGCAGCACAGATACGCAGTATTTT.

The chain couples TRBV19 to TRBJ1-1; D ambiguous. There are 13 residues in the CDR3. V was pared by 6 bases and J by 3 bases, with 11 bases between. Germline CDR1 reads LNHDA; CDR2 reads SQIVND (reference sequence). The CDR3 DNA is TGTGCCAGTAGGGCCCTCGGCGACACTGAAGCTTTCTTT. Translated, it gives CASRALGDTEAFF.

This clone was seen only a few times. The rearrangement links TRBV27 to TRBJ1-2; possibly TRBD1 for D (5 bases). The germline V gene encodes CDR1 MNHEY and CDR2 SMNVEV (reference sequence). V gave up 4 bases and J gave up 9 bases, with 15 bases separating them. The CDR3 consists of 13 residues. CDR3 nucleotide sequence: TGTGCCAGCAGTTCCGGACACCCCGCGAGCTACACCTTC. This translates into CASSSGHPASYTF.

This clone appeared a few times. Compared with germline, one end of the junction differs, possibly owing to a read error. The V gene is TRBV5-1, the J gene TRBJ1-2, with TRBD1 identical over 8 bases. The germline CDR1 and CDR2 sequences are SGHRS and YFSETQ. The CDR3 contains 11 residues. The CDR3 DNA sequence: TGCGCCAGCAGCGGGACAGGTTCGAATGTCTTC. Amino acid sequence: CASSGTGSNVF.

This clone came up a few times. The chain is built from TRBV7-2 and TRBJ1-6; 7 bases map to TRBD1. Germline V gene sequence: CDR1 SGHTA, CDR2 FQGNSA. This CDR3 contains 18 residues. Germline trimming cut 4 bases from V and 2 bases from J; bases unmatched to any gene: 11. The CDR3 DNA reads TGTGCCAGCAGCTCGCATCCCGTAGGGGGCACCTATAATTCACCCCTCCACTTT. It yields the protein CASSSHPVGGTYNSPLHF.

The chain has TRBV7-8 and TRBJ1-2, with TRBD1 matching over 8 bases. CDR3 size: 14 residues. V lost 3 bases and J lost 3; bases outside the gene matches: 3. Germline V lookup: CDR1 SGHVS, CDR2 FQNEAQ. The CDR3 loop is CASSFRGRDYGYTF. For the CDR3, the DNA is TGTGCCAGCAGCTTCAGGGGGCGCGACTATGGCTACACCTTC.